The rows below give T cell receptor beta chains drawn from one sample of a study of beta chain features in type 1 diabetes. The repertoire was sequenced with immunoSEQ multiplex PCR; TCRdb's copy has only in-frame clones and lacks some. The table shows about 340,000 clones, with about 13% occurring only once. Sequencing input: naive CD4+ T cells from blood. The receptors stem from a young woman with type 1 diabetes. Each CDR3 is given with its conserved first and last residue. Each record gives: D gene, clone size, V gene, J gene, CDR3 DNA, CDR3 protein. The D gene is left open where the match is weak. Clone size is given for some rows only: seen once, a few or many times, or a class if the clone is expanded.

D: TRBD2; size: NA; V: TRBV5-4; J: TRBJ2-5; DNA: TGTGCCAGCAGCCTCGGGACTAGCGGACAAGAGACCCAGTACTTC; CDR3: CASSLGTSGQETQYF
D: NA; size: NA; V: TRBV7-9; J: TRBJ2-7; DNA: TGTGCCAGCAGCTTATCCGGGGGTGAGAACTACGAGCAGTACTTC; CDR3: CASSLSGGENYEQYF
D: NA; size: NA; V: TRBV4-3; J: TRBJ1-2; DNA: TGCGCCAGCAGCCAAGAACGGGCTAACTATGGCTACACCTTC; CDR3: CASSQERANYGYTF
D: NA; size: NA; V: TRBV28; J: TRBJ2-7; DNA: TGTGCCAGCACCCTAGCGTCCTCCTACGAGCAGTACTTC; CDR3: CASTLASSYEQYF
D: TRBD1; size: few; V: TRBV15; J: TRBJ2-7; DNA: TGTGCCACCAGCGGCCGGGACAGGGGCAGCTACGAGCAGTACTTC; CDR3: CATSGRDRGSYEQYF
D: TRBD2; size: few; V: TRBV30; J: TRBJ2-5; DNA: TGTGCCTTACGCCCCGGGACTAGCGGGAGACTCCAAGAGACCCAGTACTTC; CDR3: CALRPGTSGRLQETQYF
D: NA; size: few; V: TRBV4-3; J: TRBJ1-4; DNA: TGCGCCAGCAGCACTGACGGGACTAATGAAAAACTGTTTTTT; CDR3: CASSTDGTNEKLFF
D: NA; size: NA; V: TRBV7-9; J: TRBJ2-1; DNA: TGTGCCAGCAGCTTTGGAGGGAGGTTCGCGGGCAATGAGCAGTTCTTC; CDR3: CASSFGGRFAGNEQFF
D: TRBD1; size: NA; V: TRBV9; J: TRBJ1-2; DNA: TGTGCCAGCAGCCCCTTGACAGGGACAGGAGATGGCTACACCTTC; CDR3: CASSPLTGTGDGYTF
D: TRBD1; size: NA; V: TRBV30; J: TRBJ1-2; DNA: TGTGCCTGGAGTGTTTCAGGGGGCTATGGCTACACCTTC; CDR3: CAWSVSGGYGYTF
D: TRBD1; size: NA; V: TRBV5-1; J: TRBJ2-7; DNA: TGCGCCAGCAGCTTGGGACAGGGGAGGAGGGAGCAGTACTTC; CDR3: CASSLGQGRREQYF
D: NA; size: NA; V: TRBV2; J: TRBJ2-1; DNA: TGTGCCAGCACCTACACAGGGACCTACAATGAGCAGTTCTTC; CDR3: CASTYTGTYNEQFF
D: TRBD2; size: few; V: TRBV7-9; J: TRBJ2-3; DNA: TGTGCCAGCAGCCGCCGACTAGCGGGAGGCTGGGGCACAGATACGCAGTATTTT; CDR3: CASSRRLAGGWGTDTQYF